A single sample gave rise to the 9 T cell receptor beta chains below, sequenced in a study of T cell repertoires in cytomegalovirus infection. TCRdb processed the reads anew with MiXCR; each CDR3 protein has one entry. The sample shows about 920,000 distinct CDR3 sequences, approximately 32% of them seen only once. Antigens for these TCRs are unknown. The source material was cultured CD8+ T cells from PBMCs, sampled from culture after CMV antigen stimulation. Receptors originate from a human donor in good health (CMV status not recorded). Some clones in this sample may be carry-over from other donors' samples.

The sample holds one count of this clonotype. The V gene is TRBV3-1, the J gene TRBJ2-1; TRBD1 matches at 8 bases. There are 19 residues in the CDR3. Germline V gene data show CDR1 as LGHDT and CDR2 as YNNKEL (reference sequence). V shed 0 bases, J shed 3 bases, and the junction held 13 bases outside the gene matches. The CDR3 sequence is CASSQDKSRDRGFYNEQFF. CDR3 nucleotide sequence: TGTGCCAGCAGCCAAGACAAATCACGCGACAGGGGATTCTACAATGAGCAGTTCTTC.

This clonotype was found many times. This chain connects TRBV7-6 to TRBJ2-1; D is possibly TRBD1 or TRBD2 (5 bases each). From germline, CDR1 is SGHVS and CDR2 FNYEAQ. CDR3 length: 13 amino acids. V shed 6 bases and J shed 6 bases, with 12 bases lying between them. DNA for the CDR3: TGTGCCAGCAGGTTGGGGGTCGGCAATGAGCAGTTCTTC. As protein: CASRLGVGNEQFF.

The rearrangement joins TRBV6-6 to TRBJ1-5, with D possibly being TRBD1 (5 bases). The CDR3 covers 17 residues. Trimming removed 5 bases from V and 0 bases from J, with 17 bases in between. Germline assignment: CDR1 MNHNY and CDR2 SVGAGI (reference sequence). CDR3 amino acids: CASSDPWGGNSNQPQHF. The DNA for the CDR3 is TGTGCCAGCAGTGATCCCTGGGGGGGTAATAGCAATCAGCCCCAGCATTTT.

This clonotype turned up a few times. DNA for the CDR3: TGTGCCAGCAGGCCGGACAGTGTATCTGGAAACACCATATATTTT. Translation: CASRPDSVSGNTIYF. The chain has TRBV27 and TRBJ1-3; D might be TRBD1 (6 bases). CDR1 and CDR2 from the germline V gene are MNHEY and SMNVEV (reference sequence). The germline V and J ends were trimmed by 6 bases and 1 base, with 13 bases remaining between them. This CDR3 comprises 15 residues.

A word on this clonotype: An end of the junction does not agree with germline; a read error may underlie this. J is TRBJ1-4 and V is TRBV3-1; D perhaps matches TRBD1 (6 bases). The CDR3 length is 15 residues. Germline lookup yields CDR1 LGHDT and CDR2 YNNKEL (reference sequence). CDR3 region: CASSHPDSLDEELFF. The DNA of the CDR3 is TGTGCCAGCAGCCACCCGGACAGCCTAGATGAAGAACTGTTTTTT.

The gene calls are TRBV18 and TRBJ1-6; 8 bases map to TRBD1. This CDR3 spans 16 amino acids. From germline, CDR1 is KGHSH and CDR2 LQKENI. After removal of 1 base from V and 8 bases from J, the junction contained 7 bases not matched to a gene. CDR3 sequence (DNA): TGTGCCAGCTCACCACTGGACAGGGAATATTATTCACCCCTCCACTTT. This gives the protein CASSPLDREYYSPLHF.

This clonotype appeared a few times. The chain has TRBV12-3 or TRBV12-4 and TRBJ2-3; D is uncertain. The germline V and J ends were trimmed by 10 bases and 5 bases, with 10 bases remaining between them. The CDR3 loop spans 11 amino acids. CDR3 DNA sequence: TGTGCCATCCTGTTTGGAGATACGCAGTATTTT. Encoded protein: CAILFGDTQYF.

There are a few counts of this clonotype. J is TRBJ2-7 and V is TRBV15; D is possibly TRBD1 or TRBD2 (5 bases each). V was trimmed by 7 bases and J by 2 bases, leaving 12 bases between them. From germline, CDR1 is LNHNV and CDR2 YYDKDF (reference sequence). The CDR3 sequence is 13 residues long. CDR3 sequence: CATTGGFPYEQYF. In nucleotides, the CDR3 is TGTGCCACCACTGGGGGTTTCCCCTACGAGCAGTACTTC.

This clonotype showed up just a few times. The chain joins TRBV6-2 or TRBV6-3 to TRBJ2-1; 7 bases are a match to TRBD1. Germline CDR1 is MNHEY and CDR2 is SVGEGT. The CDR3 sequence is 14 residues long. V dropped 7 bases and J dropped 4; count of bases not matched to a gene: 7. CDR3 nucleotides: TGTGCCAGCATCGAACGGGACAGATACAATGAGCAGTTCTTC. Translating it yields CASIERDRYNEQFF.